A single sample gave rise to the 20 T cell receptor beta chains below, sequenced in a study of technical replicates of blood from a handful of donors. Libraries were prepared by immunoSEQ multiplex PCR; TCRdb keeps only in-frame clonotypes and omits some of them. The sample carries 60,000 to 90,000 clones, around 95% recorded once. The sample consisted of T cells isolated from PBMCs. The receptors shown here come from a human donor in good health.

The V gene is TRBV5-1, the J gene TRBJ1-6; D is ambiguous. Germline V lookup: CDR1 SGHRS, CDR2 YFSETQ. CDR3 length: 16 residues. Between the trimmed V and J ends, which lost 3 bases and 7 bases, there was a span of 17 bases. CDR3 nucleotides: TGCGCCAGCAGCTGGGAGGGCGACCCCAAAAATTCACCCCTCCACTTT. Protein: CASSWEGDPKNSPLHF.

CDR3 sequence: CACQQGAGETQYF. The CDR3, as DNA: TGTGCCTGTCAACAGGGGGCGGGTGAGACCCAGTACTTC. V is TRBV30 and J is TRBJ2-5, with 9 bases that match TRBD1. After removal of 6 bases from V and 5 bases from J, the junction contained 7 bases not matched to a gene. The germline CDR1 and CDR2 sequences are GTSNPN and SVGIG (reference sequence). The CDR3 consists of 13 residues.

This sequence joins TRBV28 and TRBJ2-5; D is unclear. V was clipped by 6 bases and J by 5 bases, with 13 bases between them. The CDR3 runs to 13 residues. CDR1 and CDR2 (germline): MDHEN, SYDVKM. The CDR3 region is CASSNYNKETQYF. CDR3 in DNA: TGTGCCAGCAGCAACTACAATAAGGAGACCCAGTACTTC.

J is TRBJ1-5 and V is TRBV4-1; 7 bases align to TRBD1. The CDR3 has 15 residues. Germline V gives CDR1 MGHRA, CDR2 YSYEKL. The trim removed 3 bases at V and 8 bases at J, leaving 10 bases unmatched. The CDR3 protein is CASSHEGGQIKPQHF. The CDR3 nucleotides read TGCGCCAGCAGCCATGAAGGGGGCCAAATTAAGCCCCAGCATTTT.

The genes are TRBV12-5 and TRBJ2-3; D gene ambiguous. This CDR3 is 14 amino acids long. Trimming removed 3 bases from V and 6 bases from J, with 13 bases in between. CDR1 and CDR2 from the germline V gene are LGHNT and FRNRAP. The CDR3 sequence: CASGFGQQSDTQYF. The CDR3 bases are TGTGCTAGTGGTTTTGGTCAACAATCGGATACGCAGTATTTT.

The V and J genes are TRBV18 and TRBJ1-1; TRBD1 is a possible D gene (5 bases). The CDR3 has 15 residues. Germline loops: CDR1 KGHSH, CDR2 LQKENI. Trimming stripped 2 bases from V and 3 bases from J, with 13 bases between. This CDR3 is CASSPGGGGDTEAFF. CDR3 bases: TGTGCCAGCTCACCAGGTGGCGGGGGTGACACTGAAGCTTTCTTT.

The genes are TRBV28 and TRBJ1-4, with 8 bases matching TRBD1. V was pared by 6 bases and J by 1 base, with 7 bases of the junction left unmatched. CDR1 and CDR2 (germline): MDHEN, SYDVKM. The CDR3 has 16 residues. The CDR3, as DNA: TGTGCCAGCAGGTTGACAGGGGTACAAACTAATGAAAAACTGTTTTTT. This encodes CASRLTGVQTNEKLFF.

This chain connects TRBV5-1 to TRBJ2-1, with 13 bases fitting TRBD2. V was clipped by 1 base and J by 4 bases; unmatched bases: 2. The CDR3 consists of 16 residues. CDR1 is SGHRS and CDR2 is YFSETQ in the germline V gene. CDR3 DNA: TGCGCCAGCAGCTTGACGGGACTAGCGGGATACAATGAGCAGTTCTTC. Translation: CASSLTGLAGYNEQFF.

This clone was seen a handful of times. The chain joins TRBV14 to TRBJ1-1; 11 bases are shared with TRBD1. The CDR3 consists of 19 residues. Germline V gives CDR1 SGHDN, CDR2 FVKESK. J was trimmed by 1 base and V by 2 bases; bases with no gene match: 12. The CDR3: CASSQKQGTGGIGNTEAFF. The CDR3 DNA is TGTGCCAGCAGCCAAAAGCAAGGGACAGGGGGAATTGGGAACACTGAAGCTTTCTTT.

The rearrangement uses TRBV10-3 and TRBJ2-2; TRBD2 is a possible D gene (6 bases). CDR3 length: 14 residues. Germline-derived CDR1 and CDR2 are ENHRY and SYGVKD. Trimming removed 11 bases at V and 2 bases at J, with 15 bases between. CDR3 sequence reads: CASNSGTNTGELFF. In nucleotides, the CDR3 is TGTGCCTCCAATAGCGGAACCAACACCGGGGAGCTGTTTTTT.

V and J are TRBV10-3 and TRBJ2-7, with TRBD2 matching 15 bases. CDR3 size: 16 residues. Trimming at V came to 4 bases and at J to 7 bases, leaving 8 bases not matched to a gene. The V gene's germline CDR1 is ENHRY and CDR2 SYGVKD. The CDR3 loop is CAISGRTSGRAEEQYF. The CDR3, as DNA: TGTGCCATCAGTGGGCGGACTAGCGGGAGGGCGGAGGAGCAGTACTTC.

This clone appeared a few times. Written as DNA, the CDR3 is TGTGCCTGGGAGAGACAGGGATCCCTCCACTTT. Protein sequence: CAWERQGSLHF. J is TRBJ1-6 and V is TRBV30, with 7 bases fitting TRBD1. After removal of 5 bases from V and 14 bases from J, the junction contained 6 bases not matched to a gene. This CDR3 is 11 amino acids long. The germline gives CDR1 GTSNPN, CDR2 SVGIG (reference sequence).

The chain combines TRBV5-6 with TRBJ1-1; 7 nucleotides match TRBD1. Germline trimming cut 3 bases from V and 7 bases from J; bases unmatched to any gene: 6. The germline gives CDR1 SGHDT, CDR2 YYEEEE. The CDR3 is made up of 13 amino acids. In DNA, the CDR3 is TGTGCCAGCAGCTATCTAGGGGGCATTGAAGCTTTCTTT. It yields the protein CASSYLGGIEAFF.

The chain couples TRBV23-1 to TRBJ1-6, with a possible D match to TRBD1 (5 bases). TRBV23-1 falls under the ORF class, with uncertain function. With 7 bases removed from V and 6 bases from J, the gap between germline ends came to 16 bases. This CDR3 comprises 15 residues. The CDR3 coding sequence is TGCGCCAGCACAAAACAGGTACTAACTAATTCACCCCTCCACTTT. Its translation is CASTKQVLTNSPLHF.

The chain carries TRBV25-1 and TRBJ2-2, with D unresolved. This CDR3 has 13 amino acids. V dropped 1 base and J dropped 4 bases, with 4 bases sitting between them. Germline V gives CDR1 MGHDK, CDR2 SYGVNS. CDR3 in amino acids: CASSELATGELFF. The CDR3 DNA reads TGTGCCAGCAGTGAATTGGCCACCGGGGAGCTGTTTTTT.

The chain uses TRBV14 and TRBJ2-5; maybe TRBD2 (6 bases). Trimming cost V 3 bases and J 5 bases, with 19 bases left between them. The germline V gene encodes CDR1 SGHDN and CDR2 FVKESK. This CDR3 contains 16 residues. In DNA form, the CDR3 reads TGTGCCAGCAGCCACCCCATGGGGGGATTCAGGGAGACCCAGTACTTC. This gives the protein CASSHPMGGFRETQYF.

V is TRBV11-2 and J is TRBJ2-7, with D unclear. Per germline, CDR1 SGHAT and CDR2 FQNNGV. CDR3 length equals 12 residues. V was clipped by 4 bases and J by 5 bases, with 9 bases between them. CDR3 sequence: CASSSLANEQYF. The CDR3 nucleotides are TGTGCCAGCAGCTCCCTTGCTAACGAGCAGTACTTC.

The genes are TRBV5-1 and TRBJ2-1; 10 positions agree with TRBD2. This CDR3 comprises 16 residues. With 1 base clipped from V and 5 bases from J, the junction kept 6 bases outside the gene matches. The germline gives CDR1 SGHRS, CDR2 YFSETQ. This CDR3 is CASSLPLAGEHNEQFF. The CDR3 DNA follows: TGCGCCAGCAGCTTGCCCCTAGCGGGGGAACACAATGAGCAGTTCTTC. Combining the CDR3 with reference TRBV5-1 and TRBJ2-1 gives the whole variable domain KAGVTQTPRYLIKTRGQQVTLSCSPISGHRSVSWYQQTPGQGLQFLFEYFSETQRNKGNFPGRFSGRQFSNSRSEMNVSTLELGDSALYLCASSLPLAGEHNEQFFGPGTRLTVL.

The V call is TRBV19, the J call TRBJ2-2; D might be TRBD1 (6 bases). Trimming stripped 5 bases from V and 1 base from J, with 14 bases between. CDR3 size: 16 residues. Germline-derived CDR1 and CDR2 are LNHDA and SQIVND (reference sequence). The DNA for the CDR3 is TGTGCCAGTAGTGCCACAGGGTTTCGGAACACCGGGGAGCTGTTTTTT. Translating it yields CASSATGFRNTGELFF.

The chain is built from TRBV15 and TRBJ2-7, with 10 bases aligning to TRBD1. The germline V gene has CDR1 LNHNV and CDR2 YYDKDF (reference sequence). This CDR3 has 17 residues. V lost 3 bases, J lost 3 bases, and 11 bases stayed unmatched. The CDR3: CATSRDRGNSGIYEQYF. CDR3 sequence (DNA): TGTGCCACCAGCAGGGACAGGGGGAATAGCGGGATCTACGAGCAGTACTTC.